This T cell receptor (beta chain) was identified during a study of Graves' ophthalmopathy and Graves' hyperthyroidism. Germline V gene data show CDR1 as SSHAT and CDR2 as FNYEAQ (reference sequence). This CDR3 contains 14 residues. General study findings and limits: Blood contained most expanded thyroid clonotypes exceeding 0.001 frequency.

In this sample, this clonotype turned up many times. Its antigen is still unknown. The junction and the germline gene differ at one end; a read error may be behind it. Amplified material comprised TCR beta CDR3 regions derived from RNA transcripts. The workflow started with a first-round RT-PCR run with HTBI primers and then moved on to a second-round multiplex PCR. TCRdb independently ran MiXCR on the multiplex PCR reads; one entry per CDR3 protein. The sample includes about 400,000 distinct CDR3 sequences, approximately 20% seen only once; the top ten take about 1.4%. The receptor was isolated from a woman between 18 and 30 years old with Graves' ophthalmopathy. The chain uses TRBV7-7 and TRBJ2-5; 8 bases align to TRBD1. The sample consisted of peripheral blood. The CDR3 sequence is CASSRTGYRETQYF. The DNA of the CDR3 is TGTGCTAGCAGCCGGACAGGGTATAGGGAGACCCAGTACTTC.